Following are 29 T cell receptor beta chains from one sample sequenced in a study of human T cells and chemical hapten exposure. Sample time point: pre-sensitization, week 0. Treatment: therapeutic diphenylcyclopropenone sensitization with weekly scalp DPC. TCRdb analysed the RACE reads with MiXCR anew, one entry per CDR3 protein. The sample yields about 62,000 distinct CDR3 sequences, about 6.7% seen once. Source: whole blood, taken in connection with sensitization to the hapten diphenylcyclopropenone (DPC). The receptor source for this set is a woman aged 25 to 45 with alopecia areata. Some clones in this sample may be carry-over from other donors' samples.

The chain's CDR3 is CSARAPVARNQPQHF. The CDR3 bases are TGCAGTGCTAGAGCCCCGGTCGCCCGCAATCAGCCCCAGCATTTT. This rearrangement joins TRBV20-1 to TRBJ1-5; D is unresolved. Trimming removed 1 base from V and 2 bases from J, with 12 bases in between. From germline, CDR1 is DFQATT and CDR2 SNEGSKA (reference sequence). The CDR3 contains 15 residues.

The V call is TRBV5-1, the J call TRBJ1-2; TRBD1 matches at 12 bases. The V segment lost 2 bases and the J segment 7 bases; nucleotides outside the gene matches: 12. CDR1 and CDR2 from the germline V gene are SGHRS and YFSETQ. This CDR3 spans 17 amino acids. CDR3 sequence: CASSFQPGQGALSGYTF. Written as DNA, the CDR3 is TGCGCCAGCAGCTTCCAGCCGGGACAGGGGGCTCTCTCTGGCTACACCTTC.

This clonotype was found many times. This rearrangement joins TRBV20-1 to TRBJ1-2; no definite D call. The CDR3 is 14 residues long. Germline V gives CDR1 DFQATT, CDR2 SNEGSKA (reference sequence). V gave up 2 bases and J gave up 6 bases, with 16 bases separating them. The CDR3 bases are TGCAGTGCTAGACATTATTTAATCGGGAATGGCTACACCTTC. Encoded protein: CSARHYLIGNGYTF.

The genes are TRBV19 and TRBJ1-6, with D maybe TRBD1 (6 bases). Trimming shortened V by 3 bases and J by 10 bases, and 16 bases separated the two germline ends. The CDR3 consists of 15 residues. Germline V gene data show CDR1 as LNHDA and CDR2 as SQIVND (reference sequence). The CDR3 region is CASSIRQAVGSPLHF. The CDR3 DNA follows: TGTGCCAGTAGTATTCGACAGGCCGTGGGATCACCCCTCCACTTT.

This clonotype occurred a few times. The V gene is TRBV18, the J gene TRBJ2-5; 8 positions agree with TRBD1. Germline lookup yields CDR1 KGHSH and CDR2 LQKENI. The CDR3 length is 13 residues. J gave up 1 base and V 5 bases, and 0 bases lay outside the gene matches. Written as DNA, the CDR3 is TGTGCCAGCTCAACAGGGGGCCAAGAGACCCAGTACTTC. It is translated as CASSTGGQETQYF.

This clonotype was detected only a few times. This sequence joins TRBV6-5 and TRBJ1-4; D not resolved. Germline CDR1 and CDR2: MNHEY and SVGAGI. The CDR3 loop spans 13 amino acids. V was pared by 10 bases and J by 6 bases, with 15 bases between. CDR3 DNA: TGTGCCACCCGCCGGGTAGGAGATGAAAAACTGTTTTTT. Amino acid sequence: CATRRVGDEKLFF.

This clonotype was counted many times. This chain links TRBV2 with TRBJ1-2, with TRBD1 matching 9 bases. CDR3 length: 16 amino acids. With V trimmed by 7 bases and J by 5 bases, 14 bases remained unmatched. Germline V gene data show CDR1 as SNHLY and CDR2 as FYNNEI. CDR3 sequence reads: CASTRRDRAVDYGYTF. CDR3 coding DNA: TGTGCCAGCACTCGGCGGGACAGGGCTGTAGATTATGGCTACACCTTC.

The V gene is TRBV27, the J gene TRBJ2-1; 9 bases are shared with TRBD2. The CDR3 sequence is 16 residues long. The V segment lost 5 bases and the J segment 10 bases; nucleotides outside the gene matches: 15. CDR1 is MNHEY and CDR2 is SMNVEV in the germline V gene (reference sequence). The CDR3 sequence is CASSIVGAGGPREQFF. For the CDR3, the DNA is TGTGCCAGCAGTATCGTCGGGGCGGGGGGGCCGAGGGAGCAGTTCTTC.

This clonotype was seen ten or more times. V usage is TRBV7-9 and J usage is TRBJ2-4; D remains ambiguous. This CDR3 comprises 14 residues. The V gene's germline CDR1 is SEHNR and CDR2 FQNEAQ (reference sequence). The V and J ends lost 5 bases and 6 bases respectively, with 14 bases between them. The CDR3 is CASSRIQPLNIQYF. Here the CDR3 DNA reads TGTGCCAGCAGCCGGATCCAGCCTCTAAACATTCAGTACTTC.

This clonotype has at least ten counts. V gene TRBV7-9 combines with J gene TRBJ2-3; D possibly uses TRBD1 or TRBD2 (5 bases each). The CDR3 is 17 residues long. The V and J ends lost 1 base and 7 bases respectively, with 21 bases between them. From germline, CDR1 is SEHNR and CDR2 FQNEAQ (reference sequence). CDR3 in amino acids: CASSLVGWDGSLHTQYF. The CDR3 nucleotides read TGTGCCAGCAGCTTAGTAGGTTGGGACGGCTCTCTCCATACGCAGTATTTT.

CDR3 sequence reads: CASSLMMGRGEAFF. The CDR3 bases are TGTGCCAGCAGCTTGATGATGGGTCGGGGAGAAGCTTTCTTT. This chain uses TRBV5-4 with TRBJ1-1; no reliable D call. CDR3 size: 14 residues. From germline, CDR1 is SGHNT and CDR2 YYREEE (reference sequence). Between the trimmed V and J ends, which lost 1 base and 8 bases, there was a span of 15 bases.

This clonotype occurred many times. CDR3 loop: CASSLLGTGNTGELFF. CDR3 DNA: TGCGCCAGCAGCTTGTTAGGGACAGGAAACACCGGGGAGCTGTTTTTT. V usage is TRBV5-1 and J usage is TRBJ2-2, with 8 bases that match TRBD1. This CDR3 region has 16 residues. Germline trimming cut 1 base from V and 2 bases from J; bases unmatched to any gene: 4. Germline V gene sequence: CDR1 SGHRS, CDR2 YFSETQ.

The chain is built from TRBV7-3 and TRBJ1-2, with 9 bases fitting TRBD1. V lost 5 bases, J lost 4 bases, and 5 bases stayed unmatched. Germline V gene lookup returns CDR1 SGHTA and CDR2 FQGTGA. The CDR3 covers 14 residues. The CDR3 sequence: CASSRDRDGYGYTF. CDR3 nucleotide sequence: TGTGCCAGCAGCCGGGACAGGGACGGCTATGGCTACACCTTC.

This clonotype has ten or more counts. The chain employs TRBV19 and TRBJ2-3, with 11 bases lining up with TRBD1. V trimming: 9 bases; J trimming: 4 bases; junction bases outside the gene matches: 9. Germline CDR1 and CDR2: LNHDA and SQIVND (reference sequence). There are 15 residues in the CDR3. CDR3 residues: CASALGQGVSDTQYF. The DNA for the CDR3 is TGTGCCAGCGCCTTGGGACAGGGGGTGTCAGATACGCAGTATTTT.

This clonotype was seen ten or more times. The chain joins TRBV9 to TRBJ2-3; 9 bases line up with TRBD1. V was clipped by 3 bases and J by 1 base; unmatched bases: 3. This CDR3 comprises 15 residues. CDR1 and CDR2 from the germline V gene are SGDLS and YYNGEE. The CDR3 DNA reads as TGTGCCAGCAGCGGGCGACAGGGGGGCACAGATACGCAGTATTTT. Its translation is CASSGRQGGTDTQYF.

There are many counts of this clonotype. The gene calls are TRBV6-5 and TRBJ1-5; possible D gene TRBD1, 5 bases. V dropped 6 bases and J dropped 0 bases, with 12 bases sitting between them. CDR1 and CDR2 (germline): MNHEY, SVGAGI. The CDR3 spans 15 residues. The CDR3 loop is CASRLREGSNQPQHF. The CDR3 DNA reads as TGTGCCAGCAGACTCAGGGAGGGTAGCAATCAGCCCCAGCATTTT.

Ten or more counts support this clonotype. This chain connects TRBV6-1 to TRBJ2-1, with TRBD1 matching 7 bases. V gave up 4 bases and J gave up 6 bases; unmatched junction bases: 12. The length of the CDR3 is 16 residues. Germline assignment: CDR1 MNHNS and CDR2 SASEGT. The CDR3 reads CASSVELQGLSNEQFF. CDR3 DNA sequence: TGTGCCAGCAGTGTTGAGTTACAGGGGCTGAGCAATGAGCAGTTCTTC.

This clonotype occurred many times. The CDR3 here is CASSPPTGVSYNEQFF. CDR3 bases: TGTGCCAGCTCACCCCCTACGGGGGTCTCCTACAATGAGCAGTTCTTC. The chain recombines TRBV18 with TRBJ2-1; possible D gene TRBD2, 6 bases. Per the germline V gene, CDR1 is KGHSH and CDR2 is LQKENI. Trimming cost V 3 bases and J 0 bases, with 12 bases left between them. The CDR3 is made up of 16 amino acids.

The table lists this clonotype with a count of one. CDR3 sequence (DNA): TGTGCCAGCAGACCAATTTACAGGGGGCCGAACTATGGCTACACCTTC. This sequence encodes CASRPIYRGPNYGYTF. The chain recombines TRBV27 with TRBJ1-2; the match to TRBD1 covers 9 bases. The junction had 10 bases not matched to a gene; V was cut back by 6 bases and J by 2 bases. The CDR3 loop spans 16 amino acids. Per the germline V gene, CDR1 is MNHEY and CDR2 is SMNVEV (reference sequence).

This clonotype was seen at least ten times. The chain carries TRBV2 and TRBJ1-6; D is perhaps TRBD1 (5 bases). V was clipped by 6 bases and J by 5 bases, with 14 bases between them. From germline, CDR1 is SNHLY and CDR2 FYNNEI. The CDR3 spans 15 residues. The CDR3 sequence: CASRIQVGNNSPLHF. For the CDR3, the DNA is TGTGCCAGCAGGATACAGGTCGGGAATAATTCACCCCTCCACTTT.

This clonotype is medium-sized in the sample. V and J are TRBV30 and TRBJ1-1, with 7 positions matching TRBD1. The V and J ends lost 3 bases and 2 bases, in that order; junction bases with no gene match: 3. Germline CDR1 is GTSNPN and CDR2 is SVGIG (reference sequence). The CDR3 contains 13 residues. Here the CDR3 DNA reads TGTGCCTGGAGCCGGGACAGCAACACTGAAGCTTTCTTT. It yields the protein CAWSRDSNTEAFF.

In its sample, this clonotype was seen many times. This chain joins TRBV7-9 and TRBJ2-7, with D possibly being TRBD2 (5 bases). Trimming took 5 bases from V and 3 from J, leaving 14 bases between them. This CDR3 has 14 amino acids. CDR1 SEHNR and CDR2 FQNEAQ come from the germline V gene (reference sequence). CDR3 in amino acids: CASSPVLGSYEQYF. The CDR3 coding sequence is TGTGCCAGCAGCCCGGTCCTGGGGAGCTACGAGCAGTACTTC.

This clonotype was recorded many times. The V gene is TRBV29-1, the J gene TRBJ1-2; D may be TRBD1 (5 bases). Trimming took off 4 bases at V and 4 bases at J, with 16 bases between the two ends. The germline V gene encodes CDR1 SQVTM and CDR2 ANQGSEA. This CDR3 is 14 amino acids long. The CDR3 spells CSVAGGFFGYGYTF. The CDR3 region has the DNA TGCAGCGTTGCCGGGGGATTTTTCGGCTATGGCTACACCTTC.

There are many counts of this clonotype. CDR3 amino acids: CASSLSGLAAYNEQFF. The DNA for the CDR3 is TGTGCCAGCAGCTTATCGGGACTAGCCGCCTACAATGAGCAGTTCTTC. The chain has TRBV7-2 and TRBJ2-1, with TRBD2 identical over 9 bases. Looked up from germline, CDR1 is SGHTA and CDR2 is FQGNSA. This CDR3 is 16 amino acids long. Trimming cost V 2 bases and J 2 bases; bases outside gene matches: 4.

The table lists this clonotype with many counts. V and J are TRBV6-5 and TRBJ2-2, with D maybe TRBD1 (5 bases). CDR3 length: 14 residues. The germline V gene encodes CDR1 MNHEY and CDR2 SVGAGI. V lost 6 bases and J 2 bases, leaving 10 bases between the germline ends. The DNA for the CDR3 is TGTGCCAGCAGGCGACAGAGAAACACCGGGGAGCTGTTTTTT. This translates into CASRRQRNTGELFF.

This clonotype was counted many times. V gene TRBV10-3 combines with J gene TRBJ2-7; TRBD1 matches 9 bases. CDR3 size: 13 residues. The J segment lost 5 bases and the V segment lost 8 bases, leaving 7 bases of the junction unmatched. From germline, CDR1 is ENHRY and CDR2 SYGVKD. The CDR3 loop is CAIGGQGIDEQYF. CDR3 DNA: TGTGCCATCGGGGGACAGGGTATAGACGAGCAGTACTTC.

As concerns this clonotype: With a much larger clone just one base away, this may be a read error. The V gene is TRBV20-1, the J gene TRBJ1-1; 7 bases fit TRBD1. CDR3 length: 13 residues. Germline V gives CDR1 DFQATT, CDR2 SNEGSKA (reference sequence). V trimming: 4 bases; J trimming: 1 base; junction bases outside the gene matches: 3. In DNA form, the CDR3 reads TGCAGTGCTACCGGGACAGCGAACACTGAAGCTTTCTTT. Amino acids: CSATGTANTEAFF.

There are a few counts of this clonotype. The CDR3 protein is CASSLGQEGNEKLFF. The CDR3 nucleotides are TGTGCCAGCAGCTTAGGACAGGAGGGTAATGAAAAACTGTTTTTT. The rearrangement links TRBV5-6 to TRBJ1-4; 7 nucleotides align to TRBD1. The V gene's germline CDR1 is SGHDT and CDR2 YYEEEE. Trimming at V came to 2 bases and at J to 4 bases, leaving 5 bases not matched to a gene. The CDR3 length is 15 residues.

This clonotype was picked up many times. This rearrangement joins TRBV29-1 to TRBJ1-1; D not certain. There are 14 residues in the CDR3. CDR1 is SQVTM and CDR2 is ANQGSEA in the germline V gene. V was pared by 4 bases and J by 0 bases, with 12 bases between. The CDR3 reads CSVGARALNTEAFF. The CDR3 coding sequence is TGCAGCGTTGGCGCCCGGGCGCTGAACACTGAAGCTTTCTTT.